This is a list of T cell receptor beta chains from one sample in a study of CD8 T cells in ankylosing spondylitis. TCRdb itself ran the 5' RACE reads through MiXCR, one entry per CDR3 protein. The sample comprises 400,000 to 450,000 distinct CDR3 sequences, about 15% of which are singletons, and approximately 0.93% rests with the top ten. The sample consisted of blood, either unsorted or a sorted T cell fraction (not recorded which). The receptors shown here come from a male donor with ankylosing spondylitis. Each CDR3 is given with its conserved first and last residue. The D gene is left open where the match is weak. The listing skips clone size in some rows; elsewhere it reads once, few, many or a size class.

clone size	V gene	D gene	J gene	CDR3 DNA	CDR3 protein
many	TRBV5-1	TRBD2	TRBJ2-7	TGCGCCAGCAGCTTTTGGTATTCGGGACTAGCAGTCATCTCCTACGAGCAGTACTTC	CASSFWYSGLAVISYEQYF
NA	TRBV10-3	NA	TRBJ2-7	TGTGCCATCAGTGATCCAGCGGAGTTCTACGAGCAGTACTTC	CAISDPAEFYEQYF
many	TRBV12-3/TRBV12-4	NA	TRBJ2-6	TGTGCCAGCACCCGAGGAGCCTCTGGGGCCAACGTCCTGACTTTC	CASTRGASGANVLTF
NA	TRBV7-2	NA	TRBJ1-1	TGTGCCAGCAGCTTCATTCAGGGGAGGACTGAAGCTTTCTTT	CASSFIQGRTEAFF
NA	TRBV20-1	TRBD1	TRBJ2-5	TGCAGTGCTCCAACACCAACAGGGGCCTATGAGACCCAGTACTTC	CSAPTPTGAYETQYF
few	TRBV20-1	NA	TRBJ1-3	TGCAGTGCCGCAGGGGATACCTCTGGAAACACCATATATTTT	CSAAGDTSGNTIYF
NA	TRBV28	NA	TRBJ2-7	TGTGCCAGCAGCCCTGGGACCGGTAACACTCACTTC	CASSPGTGNTHF
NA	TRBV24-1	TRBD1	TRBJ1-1	TGTGCCACCAGTGACAGGACAGGGGAGAACACTGAAGCTTTCTTT	CATSDRTGENTEAFF
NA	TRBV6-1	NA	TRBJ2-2	TGTGCCAGCGCGAAGGCCGGGACGGTAAACACCGGGGAGCTGTTTTTT	CASAKAGTVNTGELFF
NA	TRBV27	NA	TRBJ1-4	TGTGCCAGCAGTCCCTGGGGTGCAACTAATGAAAAACTGTTTTTT	CASSPWGATNEKLFF